This T cell receptor beta chain was captured by sequencing in a study of shared clonotypes between healthy human individuals. Overall study findings and caveats: Sampling was confined to blood; repertoires within tissues likely differ. With few donors, the genetic and exposure-history diversity represented was limited.

Deletions cut 0 bases from V and 1 base from J, with 12 bases between. CDR3 size: 16 residues. Germline V CDR1 and CDR2: MNHEY, SVGAGI. This clone was observed many times. Its cognate antigen is unknown. Deep level was the assay's run setting. The genomic DNA of each subset was split evenly across several immunoSEQ plates. Sequencing used immunoSEQ multiplex PCR; TCRdb keeps in-frame clones, though not all of them. The sample holds 550,000 to 600,000 clones, just over 75% seen once. The V call is TRBV6-5, the J call TRBJ1-2; D is perhaps TRBD1 (5 bases). The clonotype was recovered from a woman between 35 and 50 years old in good health. Some clones in this sample may be carry-over from other donors' samples. Sequenced sample: PBMCs. The CDR3 spells CASSYSPGDSNYGYTF. As DNA, the CDR3 is TGTGCCAGCAGTTACTCTCCCGGAGACAGTAACTATGGCTACACCTTC.